A single sample is the source of the 9 T cell receptor beta chains below, sequenced in a study of blood T cell repertoires in COVID-19. TCRdb's table, derived via immunoSEQ multiplex PCR, lists solely in-frame clones and lacks some. The repertoire holds about 380,000 clones, with 85% as singletons. Sequencing was carried out using peripheral blood. The origin of the receptors is a young woman with acute or convalescent COVID-19.

There are a few counts of this clone. CDR3 residues: CASSLDRGNEQFF. The DNA of the CDR3 is TGTGCCAGCAGCTTAGACAGGGGCAATGAGCAGTTCTTC. This sequence joins TRBV7-7 and TRBJ2-1; TRBD1 aligns across 7 bases. The CDR3 sequence is 13 residues long. In germline, CDR1 is SSHAT, CDR2 FNYEAQ (reference sequence). V gave up 1 base and J gave up 6 bases; unmatched junction bases: 0.

This clone appeared a single time. Other DNA sequences in this sample translate to the same CDR3. V is TRBV5-1 and J is TRBJ2-3; TRBD2 might be the D (5 bases). Germline lookup yields CDR1 SGHRS and CDR2 YFSETQ. This CDR3 region has 13 residues. The V end was cut by 2 bases, the J end by 2 bases, with 6 bases between. CDR3 sequence (DNA): TGCGCCAGCAGCTTTCGGGACACAGATACGCAGTATTTT. It encodes CASSFRDTDTQYF.

With respect to this clone: The same CDR3 arises from other DNA sequences in this sample as well. J is TRBJ1-4 and V is TRBV24-1; TRBD1 agrees at 10 bases. This CDR3 spans 15 amino acids. The ends lost 4 bases at V and 7 bases at J; junction bases unmatched: 5. Germline CDR1 reads KGHDR; CDR2 reads SFDVKD. CDR3 DNA sequence: TGTGCCACCAGTGACCCCGGACAGGGGGGTGAAAAACTGTTTTTT. Protein product: CATSDPGQGGEKLFF.

V gene TRBV6-6 combines with J gene TRBJ2-7, with D uncertain. The germline V gene encodes CDR1 MNHNY and CDR2 SVGAGI (reference sequence). The CDR3 contains 12 residues. V lost 0 bases to trimming and J lost 3 bases, with 3 bases between them. The CDR3 region has the DNA TGTGCCAGCAGTTACTCTAACTACGAGCAGTACTTC. It specifies CASSYSNYEQYF.

This chain links TRBV7-2 with TRBJ1-2, with TRBD1 matching 7 bases. CDR3 size: 13 residues. Germline V lookup: CDR1 SGHTA, CDR2 FQGNSA. Unmatched junction bases numbered 2, after V lost 0 bases and J lost 7 bases. The CDR3 bases are TGTGCCAGCAGCTTAGCCCGACAGGGTGGCTACACCTTC. Its translation is CASSLARQGGYTF.

This sequence joins TRBV3-1 (or the pseudogene TRBV3-2) and TRBJ2-7; D is unclear. This CDR3 has 14 residues. Trimming took off 0 bases at V and 1 base at J, with 7 bases between the two ends. From germline, CDR1 is LGHDT and CDR2 YNNKEL (reference sequence). DNA of the CDR3: TGTGCCAGCAGCCAAGAAAGCGCATCCTACGAGCAGTACTTC. As protein: CASSQESASYEQYF.

Turning to this clone: The same CDR3 arises from other DNA sequences in this sample as well. This rearrangement joins TRBV5-1 to TRBJ2-7; D is undetermined. The CDR3 length is 12 residues. CDR1 is SGHRS, CDR2 YFSETQ, per germline. The V gene lost 0 bases and the J gene lost 4 bases, with 5 bases spanning the gap. The CDR3 bases are TGCGCCAGCAGCTTGGGAGGTTACGAGCAGTACTTC. It specifies CASSLGGYEQYF.

In its sample, this clone was seen a few times. An end of the junction differs from the germline gene, which may be a read error. DNA for the CDR3: TGTGCCAGCAGCGTAGATGTCACCTCGACTAGTGAAAAACTGTTTTTT. Translating gives CASSVDVTSTSEKLFF. The chain employs TRBV9 and TRBJ1-4; D uncertain. The CDR3 runs 16 residues. Looked up from germline, CDR1 is SGDLS and CDR2 is YYNGEE.

The chain combines TRBV7-6 with TRBJ1-1, with D unresolved. V was cut by 4 bases and J by 0 bases, with 15 bases left in between. Germline V CDR1 and CDR2: SGHVS, FNYEAQ. CDR3 length: 16 amino acids. CDR3 nucleotides: TGTGCCAGCAGCTCCCGGCGGGAGGGCATGAACACTGAAGCTTTCTTT. Its translation: CASSSRREGMNTEAFF.